The 11 T cell receptor beta chains in this list originate from one sample, sequenced in a study of blood T cell repertoires in COVID-19. The table came from immunoSEQ multiplex PCR; TCRdb's copy has only in-frame clones and leaves some out. The sample lists fewer than 200,000 clones, approximately 85% occurring once. Sequencing used peripheral blood. The receptors originated from a man in his 60s who had recovered from COVID-19.

J is TRBJ1-6 and V is TRBV2, with 9 bases lining up with TRBD1. CDR3 length: 13 residues. Looked up from germline, CDR1 is SNHLY and CDR2 is FYNNEI. V shed 8 bases and J 10 bases; nucleotides not matched to a gene: 6. CDR3 DNA: TGTGCCAGCGGAGACAGGGGGAAATCACCCCTCCACTTT. This sequence encodes CASGDRGKSPLHF. The whole variable domain, remainder taken from reference TRBV2 and TRBJ1-6, is EPEVTQTPSHQVTQMGQEVILRCVPISNHLYFYWYRQILGQKVEFLVSFYNNEISEKSEIFDDQFSVERPDGSNFTLKIRSTKLEDSAMYFCASGDRGKSPLHFGNGTRLTVT.

The CDR3 loop reads CASSLWAGNGGYTF. DNA for the CDR3: TGTGCCAGCAGTTTATGGGCAGGGAACGGTGGCTACACCTTC. J is TRBJ1-2 and V is TRBV27; possibly TRBD1 for D (5 bases). CDR3 length: 14 amino acids. With 1 base removed from V and 7 bases from J, the gap between germline ends came to 13 bases. In germline, CDR1 is MNHEY, CDR2 SMNVEV (reference sequence).

The rearrangement uses TRBV23-1 and TRBJ1-1; possible D gene TRBD1, 5 bases. Being an ORF, TRBV23-1 has a function that is uncertain. V was trimmed by 2 bases and J by 3 bases, leaving 16 bases between them. The CDR3 contains 16 residues. The CDR3 is CASSQGGFEDYTEAFF. CDR3 coding DNA: TGCGCCAGCAGTCAAGGGGGGTTTGAGGATTACACTGAAGCTTTCTTT.

The chain couples TRBV7-8 to TRBJ2-3; 7 nucleotides agree with TRBD2. This CDR3 comprises 16 residues. Trimming removed 5 bases from V and 4 bases from J; junction bases left unmatched: 12. Germline V gene data show CDR1 as SGHVS and CDR2 as FQNEAQ. As DNA, the CDR3 is TGTGCCAGCAGCGCCCCGACGGTCCGGGGGGCAGATACGCAGTATTTT. Protein product: CASSAPTVRGADTQYF. Drawing the rest from reference TRBV7-8 and TRBJ2-3, the complete variable domain is GAGVSQSPRYKVAKRGQDVALRCDPISGHVSLFWYQQALGQGPEFLTYFQNEAQLDKSGLPSDRFFAERPEGSVSTLKIQRTQQEDSAVYLCASSAPTVRGADTQYFGPGTRLTVL.

The chain links TRBV18 to TRBJ1-1; tentative D call: TRBD1 (6 bases). Trimming stripped 3 bases from V and 6 bases from J, with 20 bases between. This CDR3 spans 16 amino acids. Germline assignment: CDR1 KGHSH and CDR2 LQKENI. The CDR3 is CASSPHPAGVQSEAFF. The CDR3 nucleotides read TGTGCCAGCTCACCCCACCCGGCAGGGGTTCAGTCTGAAGCTTTCTTT.

The V and J genes are TRBV4-3 and TRBJ2-7; TRBD2 matches 9 bases. The length of the CDR3 is 15 residues. The V and J ends lost 1 base and 0 bases, in that order; junction bases with no gene match: 1. The germline CDR1 and CDR2 sequences are LGHNA and YSLEER. The CDR3 loop reads CASSQGLAVSYEQYF. In DNA, the CDR3 is TGCGCCAGCAGCCAAGGACTAGCGGTCTCCTACGAGCAGTACTTC.

This clone turned up a few times. The chain joins TRBV15 to TRBJ1-5; weak D call: TRBD1 (5 bases). Germline V gene lookup returns CDR1 LNHNV and CDR2 YYDKDF (reference sequence). CDR3 size: 15 residues. Between the trimmed V and J ends, which lost 1 base and 4 bases, there was a span of 11 bases. The CDR3 nucleotides are TGTGCCACCAGCAGAGGTGGGGGGGGAAATCAGCCCCAGCATTTT. Translating it yields CATSRGGGGNQPQHF.

The CDR3 DNA reads TGTGCCAGCAGTTTGACTAGCGGAGGCGAGCAGTACTTC. This translates into CASSLTSGGEQYF. The rearrangement links TRBV27 to TRBJ2-7; 9 nucleotides match TRBD2. The CDR3 spans 13 residues. V shed 3 bases and J 6 bases; nucleotides not matched to a gene: 3. CDR1 is MNHEY, CDR2 SMNVEV, per germline (reference sequence).

The chain employs TRBV5-6 and TRBJ2-2; 8 nucleotides agree with TRBD2. Germline-derived CDR1 and CDR2 are SGHDT and YYEEEE. The V segment lost 3 bases and the J segment 4 bases; nucleotides outside the gene matches: 5. CDR3 length: 15 amino acids. The chain's CDR3 is CASSSHGGGTGELFF. The CDR3 DNA is TGTGCCAGCAGCTCGCACGGGGGGGGCACCGGGGAGCTGTTTTTT.

The chain carries TRBV6-1 and TRBJ1-2; weak D call: TRBD1 (5 bases). Trimming stripped 5 bases from V and 8 bases from J, with 12 bases between. The CDR3 runs 12 residues. The germline gives CDR1 MNHNS, CDR2 SASEGT. The CDR3 DNA reads TGTGCCAGCAGTTCCCAAAGGGGCGGCTACACCTTC. Translated: CASSSQRGGYTF.

V is TRBV5-1 and J is TRBJ2-5, with 9 bases aligning to TRBD1. Trimming at V came to 0 bases and at J to 5 bases, leaving 5 bases not matched to a gene. This CDR3 is built from 15 residues. CDR1 is SGHRS, CDR2 YFSETQ, per germline. CDR3: CASSLAGQGGETQYF. In nucleotides, the CDR3 is TGCGCCAGCAGCTTGGCGGGACAGGGAGGCGAGACCCAGTACTTC.